The clone carrying this TCR beta chain was counted between two and nine times. Its target is unknown. Other DNA sequences in this sample translate to the same CDR3. Time point denoted: week 23, last vaccination. Vaccinated patients received 300 ug of mutant IDH1 20-mer peptide per dose, with topical imiquimod. There were new WHO grade 3 or 4 astrocytomas in the donors, and these were IDH1-mutant and ATRX-lost. Assay: immunoSEQ multiplex PCR; the TCRdb copy retains only in-frame clones and omits some. The sample holds around 26,000 clones, roughly 85% seen once. From germline, CDR1 is GTSNPN and CDR2 SVGIG (reference sequence). The CDR3 is 14 amino acids. V was shortened by 0 bases and J by 1 base, with 9 bases between the two germline ends. The data belong to a study of a mutant IDH1 vaccine in newly diagnosed glioma. Turning to the study itself: The initiation of vaccination occurred 4-6 weeks after radiotherapy alone, or with temozolomide cycles.

The TCR originated in a woman aged 25 to 39 with glioma. This material consisted of PBMCs, taken from a glioma patient whose treatment included an IDH1 peptide vaccine. The chain recombines TRBV30 with TRBJ1-1; tentatively, D is TRBD1 (5 bases). The CDR3 DNA follows: TGTGCCTGGAGTGTGACTGGGGGGAACACTGAAGCTTTCTTT. This translates into CAWSVTGGNTEAFF.